The present TCR beta chain was sequenced within a study of blood T cell repertoires in COVID-19. Overall study: Samples came from the United States, Italy and Spain, spanning acute and convalescent COVID-19. The analysed material was cDNA or gDNA that came from T cells, B-cell-depleted T cells, or PBMCs.

In the authors' methods: Estimated nucleated cell counts came from reference gene primer amplification. Clones were read by immunoSEQ multiplex PCR, and TCRdb kept only the in-frame ones, dropping some. V, J and clone size were drawn from that table, and D and trimming were deduced from the DNA. Of roughly 71,000 clones listed, 85% are singletons. The length of the CDR3 is 15 residues. V lost 2 bases to trimming and J lost 2 bases; unmatched junction nucleotides: 0. CDR1 is SNHLY and CDR2 is FYNNEI in the germline V gene. V and J are TRBV2 and TRBJ2-6, with 7 bases aligning to TRBD1. The sequenced material came from peripheral blood. The TCR comes from a man aged 45-60 years with acute or convalescent COVID-19. CDR3 nucleotides: TGTGCCAGCAGTGAACAGGGGGCTGGGGCCAACGTCCTGACTTTC. The encoded protein is CASSEQGAGANVLTF.